This is a list of T cell receptor beta chains from one sample in a study of cytomegalovirus exposure and HLA in healthy donors. Assay used: immunoSEQ multiplex PCR; TCRdb lists only in-frame clones, some missing. The sample carries 55,000 to 65,000 clones, 85% to 95% recorded once. The sample consisted of PBMCs. Receptor source: a woman between 18 and 29 years old in good health and CMV-seropositive. The CDR3 runs from the conserved cysteine through the conserved F or W. The D gene is left open where the match is weak. Rows may omit the clone size; those that give it use once, few, many or a size class.

V,size,D,J,DNA,CDR3
TRBV4-1,-,TRBD2,TRBJ2-5,TGCGCCAGCAGCCAAGTCGGACTTCCTAGCGGCCAAGAGACCCAGTACTTC,CASSQVGLPSGQETQYF
TRBV5-1,-,TRBD1,TRBJ2-2,TGCGCCAGCAGATCTCAGGGACAGTACTCCGGGGAGCTGTTTTTT,CASRSQGQYSGELFF
TRBV6-1,-,TRBD1,TRBJ1-6,TGTGCCAGCAGTCTTTACAGGGGAGATTCACCCCTCCACTTT,CASSLYRGDSPLHF
TRBV6-1,once,-,TRBJ2-3,TGTGCCAGCAGGACCCTCGCGGGGAACACAGATACGCAGTATTTT,CASRTLAGNTDTQYF
TRBV6-5,-,TRBD2,TRBJ2-5,TGTGCCAGCAGTTTAACGGGACTAGCGGGCCACCAGTACTTC,CASSLTGLAGHQYF
TRBV6-5,-,TRBD2,TRBJ2-2,TGTGCCAGCGGCGGGAGCGGGGGGGCTAGGAGGTTTTTT,CASGGSGGARRFF
TRBV7-2,-,-,TRBJ1-5,TGTGCCAGCAGCTTACGGGGTGGGGATCAGCCCCAGCATTTT,CASSLRGGDQPQHF
TRBV7-2,-,-,TRBJ1-3,TGTGCCAGCAGCTTCACAGGTGAATCTGGAAACACCATATATTTT,CASSFTGESGNTIYF
TRBV25-1,-,-,TRBJ2-3,TGTGCCAGCAGTGATGGGCCAGGGCACACAGATACGCAGTATTTT,CASSDGPGHTDTQYF
TRBV28,once,TRBD2,TRBJ2-3,TGTGCCAGCAGTCCCTGGGAGCGGGGGGGAACAGATACGCAGTATTTT,CASSPWERGGTDTQYF
TRBV7-9,-,TRBD1,TRBJ1-1,TGTGCCAGCAGCCGAATCGGGACAGTGAACACTGAAGCTTTCTTT,CASSRIGTVNTEAFF
TRBV10-1,-,TRBD1,TRBJ2-3,TGCGCCAGCAGTTTATTGGGGACAGCGATGAAAAGAATGGTTCGCACAGATACGCAGTATTTT,CASSLLGTAMKRMVRTDTQYF
TRBV30,-,TRBD2,TRBJ2-3,TGTGCCTTCCATAGCGGGGGGATGACAGATACGCAGTATTTT,CAFHSGGMTDTQYF
TRBV28,-,TRBD1,TRBJ2-7,TGTGCCAGCAGCCCCTCAGGGGGCAACGAGCAGTACTTC,CASSPSGGNEQYF
TRBV6-5,-,TRBD1,TRBJ1-2,TGTGCCAGCAGTTACTCGGGGACAGGGAGCTATGGCTACACCTTC,CASSYSGTGSYGYTF
TRBV5-1,-,TRBD2,TRBJ2-2,TGCGCCAGCAGCTTGGCCATGGTCGGCGGGGGGTCCGGGGAGCTGTTTTTT,CASSLAMVGGGSGELFF
TRBV28,-,-,TRBJ2-4,TGTGCCAGCAGTACAGGACAGCCCTTAGCCAAAAACATTCAGTACTTC,CASSTGQPLAKNIQYF
TRBV18,-,TRBD1,TRBJ1-2,TGTGCCAGCTCACAGCCGGGACAGTACCTCAATGGCTACACCTTC,CASSQPGQYLNGYTF
TRBV11-2,-,-,TRBJ1-3,TGTGCCAGCAGCTTTCCAGGGGTACGTGCTGGAAACACCATATATTTT,CASSFPGVRAGNTIYF
TRBV9,-,TRBD2,TRBJ2-1,TGTGCCAGCAGCTCCACCTTTGGGGTAGCGGGGAGGAATGAGCAGTTCTTC,CASSSTFGVAGRNEQFF
TRBV28,-,-,TRBJ2-7,TGTGCCAGCAGTTTAAGCCGCTACGAGCAGTACTTC,CASSLSRYEQYF
TRBV28,-,TRBD1,TRBJ2-7,TGTGCCAGCAGAAACAAGGACAGGGGTACCTACGAGCAGTACTTC,CASRNKDRGTYEQYF
TRBV5-1,-,TRBD1,TRBJ2-3,TGCGCCAGCAGCTCGACCCCCGGGACAGGCCGCACAGATACGCAGTATTTT,CASSSTPGTGRTDTQYF
TRBV29-1,-,TRBD1,TRBJ1-5,TGCAGCGCCTCAGGGGGCCCTAATCAGCCCCAGCATTTT,CSASGGPNQPQHF
TRBV21-1,-,-,TRBJ1-5,TGTGCCAGCAGCAAAGGCCGGACAATTAGCAATCAGCCCCAGCATTTT,CASSKGRTISNQPQHF
TRBV20-1,-,-,TRBJ2-3,TGCAGTGCCCACAGGGGGGGCACGCAGTATTTT,CSAHRGGTQYF
TRBV10-3,-,-,TRBJ2-7,TGTGCCATCAGTGGGAGCTCGGAGTCCTACGAGCAGTACTTC,CAISGSSESYEQYF
TRBV21-1,-,-,TRBJ2-4,TGTGCCAGCAGCCCGTGGGGAGGGGCCCAAAACATTCAGTACTTC,CASSPWGGAQNIQYF
TRBV7-2,-,-,TRBJ1-2,TGTGCCAGCAGTCCAAAATACAGGGTCCTGTATGGCTACACCTTC,CASSPKYRVLYGYTF
TRBV27,-,TRBD1,TRBJ2-2,TGTGCCAGCAGTTCCGACAGGGTTCGGGACACCGGGGAGCTGTTTTTT,CASSSDRVRDTGELFF
TRBV10-3,-,-,TRBJ2-3,TGTGCCATCAGTGAGCTAGCCGCTCGCACAGATACGCAGTATTTT,CAISELAARTDTQYF
TRBV2,once,TRBD1,TRBJ2-7,TGTGCCAGCATAAGGGGTCAGGGGGCCTACGAGCAGTACTTC,CASIRGQGAYEQYF
TRBV4-1,once,-,TRBJ2-4,TGCGCCAGCAGCCAAGAGGACAGAAACATTCAGTACTTC,CASSQEDRNIQYF
TRBV6-5,-,-,TRBJ1-1,TGTGCCAGCAGTTACTCGGGGGAGGCGAACACTGAAGCTTTCTTT,CASSYSGEANTEAFF
TRBV7-9,-,-,TRBJ1-5,TGTGCCAGCAGCTTCTGGGCTCAGCCCCAGCATTTT,CASSFWAQPQHF
TRBV5-6,-,TRBD1,TRBJ2-1,TGTGCCAGCAGCCGAATCACAACAGGGGCGGGTGAGCAGTTCTTC,CASSRITTGAGEQFF
TRBV6-5,-,-,TRBJ1-1,TGTGCCAGCAGTTATGGGCCGCGAACTGAAGCTTTCTTT,CASSYGPRTEAFF
TRBV4-1,-,-,TRBJ1-1,TGCGCCAGCAGCCAGGGGGTAGGGGGTCGGACTGAAGCTTTCTTT,CASSQGVGGRTEAFF
TRBV27,-,TRBD1,TRBJ2-1,TGTGCCAGCACCCCATACCCCGGGACAGTAACAATGACGCAGTTCTTC,CASTPYPGTVTMTQFF
TRBV4-3,-,-,TRBJ2-3,TGCGCCAGCAGCCTCACTCCCTCCACAGATACGCAGTATTTT,CASSLTPSTDTQYF
TRBV10-3,-,-,TRBJ2-1,TGTGCCATCACCGTCCAGGGTCGGGCCAATGAGCAGTTCTTC,CAITVQGRANEQFF
TRBV28,-,-,TRBJ2-7,TGTGCCAGCAGTTTTCTGGCGGGGATCTACGAGCAGTACTTC,CASSFLAGIYEQYF
TRBV30,-,TRBD1,TRBJ2-3,TGTGCCTGGAGGACCGGGACAGGGTGGCCAGATACGCAGTATTTT,CAWRTGTGWPDTQYF
TRBV6-5,-,TRBD2,TRBJ2-2,TGTGCCAGTCGGACTAGCGGGGACTGGAGCGGGGAGCTGTTTTTT,CASRTSGDWSGELFF
TRBV25-1,-,TRBD2,TRBJ2-5,TGTGCCAGCAGTGAATTGGGTAGCGGGGGGTCAGAGACCCAGTACTTC,CASSELGSGGSETQYF
TRBV4-2,-,-,TRBJ2-2,TGTGCCAGCAGCCCCAGCGAGGAAACCGGGGAGCTGTTTTTT,CASSPSEETGELFF